This passage covers 14 T cell receptor beta chains from one sample sequenced in a study of beta chain features in type 1 diabetes. Sequencing targeted expressed TCRB transcripts, as all isolated RNA had been reverse transcribed. The method was immunoSEQ multiplex PCR; TCRdb's version includes in-frame clones alone and lacks a portion of them. The table has about 130,000 clones, around a tenth seen once; the top ten hold 0.68%. The sequencing input was central memory CD4+ T cells from blood. These receptors all stem from a man aged 18 to 29 in good health.

The J gene is TRBJ2-7, the V gene TRBV4-1; D not resolved. CDR3 length: 14 residues. V was trimmed by 2 bases and J by 2 bases, leaving 10 bases between them. From germline, CDR1 is MGHRA and CDR2 YSYEKL. CDR3 nucleotide sequence: TGCGCCAGCAGCCAATACTCTAATACCTACGAGCAGTACTTC. Protein: CASSQYSNTYEQYF.

The sample holds many counts of this clone. The rearrangement joins TRBV30 to TRBJ2-5, with D perhaps matching TRBD2 (7 bases). This CDR3 region has 15 residues. The V end lost 3 bases, the J end lost 4 bases, and 18 bases lay between the germline ends. Looked up from germline, CDR1 is GTSNPN and CDR2 is SVGIG (reference sequence). The CDR3 DNA reads TGTGCCTGGAGCCAAGGCGGGGGCGGTGGAGAGACCCAGTACTTC. It codes for CAWSQGGGGGETQYF.

V usage is TRBV5-1 and J usage is TRBJ2-5; 12 positions match TRBD1. There are 15 residues in the CDR3. Losses at the gene ends were 4 bases for V and 5 bases for J; bases not matched to a gene: 6. Germline V gives CDR1 SGHRS, CDR2 YFSETQ. The CDR3 coding sequence is TGCGCCAGCAGCATCGGGACAGGGGGCGTGGAGACCCAGTACTTC. It specifies CASSIGTGGVETQYF.

This clone has a handful of counts. The CDR3 sequence: CASSLGDRDYNEQFF. The CDR3 DNA follows: TGTGCCAGCAGCTTGGGGGACAGGGATTACAATGAGCAGTTCTTC. The chain carries TRBV13 and TRBJ2-1; TRBD1 aligns across 9 bases. This CDR3 spans 15 amino acids. CDR1 and CDR2 from the germline V gene are PRHDT and FYEKMQ (reference sequence). V was pared by 3 bases and J by 4 bases, with 4 bases of the junction left unmatched.

This clone was observed once. This chain joins TRBV4-1 and TRBJ1-6; D possibly corresponds to TRBD1 (6 bases). The CDR3 has 18 amino acids. Trimming removed 3 bases from V and 0 bases from J, with 15 bases in between. The germline CDR1 and CDR2 sequences are MGHRA and YSYEKL. The CDR3 is CASSHGLGQSSYNSPLHF. The CDR3 bases are TGCGCCAGCAGCCACGGACTAGGACAGAGCTCCTATAATTCACCCCTCCACTTT.

This chain uses TRBV27 with TRBJ1-6; TRBD1 agrees at 9 bases. V shed 2 bases, J shed 6 bases, and the junction held 2 bases outside the gene matches. Germline values: CDR1 MNHEY, CDR2 SMNVEV (reference sequence). The CDR3 has 15 amino acids. Here the CDR3 reads CASSLVGQGNSPLHF. For the CDR3, the DNA is TGTGCCAGCAGTTTAGTGGGACAGGGTAATTCACCCCTCCACTTT.

This rearrangement joins TRBV6-5 to TRBJ1-1; D may be TRBD1 (6 bases). This CDR3 comprises 15 residues. CDR1 is MNHEY and CDR2 is SVGAGI in the germline V gene. The V end lost 5 bases, the J end lost 3 bases, and 16 bases lay between the germline ends. The CDR3 is CASSRPETGYTEAFF. CDR3 coding DNA: TGTGCCAGCAGTAGGCCAGAGACAGGCTACACTGAAGCTTTCTTT.

J is TRBJ2-3 and V is TRBV28, with TRBD2 matching 7 bases. Germline lookup yields CDR1 MDHEN and CDR2 SYDVKM. This CDR3 contains 14 residues. The trim removed 5 bases at V and 1 base at J, leaving 3 bases unmatched. For the CDR3, the DNA is TGTGCCAGCAGTCCTAGCGGAGGCACAGATACGCAGTATTTT. It encodes CASSPSGGTDTQYF.

This clone came up a few times. The rearrangement joins TRBV27 to TRBJ2-6; possible D gene TRBD1, 6 bases. Germline V gene data show CDR1 as MNHEY and CDR2 as SMNVEV (reference sequence). The V gene lost 5 bases and the J gene lost 0 bases, with 14 bases spanning the gap. This CDR3 contains 17 residues. The CDR3: CASSRRQAVSGANVLTF. CDR3 bases: TGTGCCAGCAGTCGAAGACAGGCTGTCTCTGGGGCCAACGTCCTGACTTTC. The variable domain in full, with the rest retrieved from reference TRBV27 and TRBJ2-6, is EAQVTQNPRYLITVTGKKLTVTCSQNMNHEYMSWYRQDPGLGLRQIYYSMNVEVTDKGDVPEGYKVSRKEKRNFPLILESPSPNQTSLYFCASSRRQAVSGANVLTFGAGSRLTVL.

This clone occurred many times. This chain links TRBV5-4 with TRBJ1-6; no clear D gene. Per germline, CDR1 SGHNT and CDR2 YYREEE (reference sequence). This CDR3 has 15 amino acids. Trimming left V 4 bases short and J 9 bases short, with 17 bases between. CDR3 sequence (DNA): TGTGCCAGCAGCCTTGAAAAGGGAGTAATTTCACCCCTCCACTTT. It specifies CASSLEKGVISPLHF.

The chain has TRBV7-2 and TRBJ2-1; TRBD2 matches 9 bases. The CDR3 contains 15 residues. Germline V gene sequence: CDR1 SGHTA, CDR2 FQGNSA. J lost 7 bases, V lost 6 bases, and 10 bases had no gene match. The CDR3 DNA follows: TGTGCCAGCAGTCGAGCGGGGGGCCCAGGAAATGAGCAGTTCTTC. It encodes CASSRAGGPGNEQFF.

The chain joins TRBV27 to TRBJ2-5; 8 positions match TRBD1. Germline V gene data show CDR1 as MNHEY and CDR2 as SMNVEV (reference sequence). J was trimmed by 7 bases and V by 6 bases; bases with no gene match: 13. The CDR3 has 15 residues. The CDR3 protein is CASRPTGQGAGTQYF. CDR3 nucleotides: TGTGCCAGCAGACCAACCGGACAGGGAGCGGGGACCCAGTACTTC.

This clone was observed a handful of times. J is TRBJ2-7 and V is TRBV7-6, with D possibly being TRBD1 (5 bases). V was shortened by 5 bases and J by 5 bases, with 13 bases between the two germline ends. CDR3 length: 13 amino acids. Germline V CDR1 and CDR2: SGHVS, FNYEAQ. CDR3: CASSPFQGDEQYF. DNA of the CDR3: TGTGCCAGCAGCCCCTTCCAAGGGGACGAGCAGTACTTC.

The chain links TRBV5-8 to TRBJ2-1; D call uncertain. V was clipped by 7 bases and J by 4 bases, with 6 bases between them. The CDR3 loop spans 11 amino acids. Per germline, CDR1 SGHTS and CDR2 YDEGEE. The DNA for the CDR3 is TGTGCCAGCGTACAATACAATGAGCAGTTCTTC. Protein: CASVQYNEQFF.